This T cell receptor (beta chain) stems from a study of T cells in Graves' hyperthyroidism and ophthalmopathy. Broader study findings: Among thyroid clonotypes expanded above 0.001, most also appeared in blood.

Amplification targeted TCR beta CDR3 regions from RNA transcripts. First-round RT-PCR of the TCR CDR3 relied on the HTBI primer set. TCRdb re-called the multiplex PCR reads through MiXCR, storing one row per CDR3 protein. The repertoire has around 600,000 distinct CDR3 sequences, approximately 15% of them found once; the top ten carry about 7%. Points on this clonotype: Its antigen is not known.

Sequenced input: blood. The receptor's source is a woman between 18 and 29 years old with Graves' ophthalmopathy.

The CDR3 region is CAWTQGNQPQHF. The CDR3 coding sequence is TGTGCCTGGACACAGGGGAATCAGCCCCAGCATTTT. V is TRBV30 and J is TRBJ1-5; 7 positions match TRBD1. Trimming took 4 bases from V and 4 from J; bases not matched to a gene: 1. CDR1 GTSNPN and CDR2 SVGIG come from the germline V gene (reference sequence). The CDR3 is made up of 12 amino acids.